Below are 9 T cell receptor beta chains sequenced from a single sample in a study of cytomegalovirus exposure and HLA in healthy donors (dated by TCRdb to the late 2010s). The library was made by the immunoSEQ multiplex PCR assay. For the multiplex PCR, a mixture combining 60 forward primers for TCR Vbeta segments and 13 reverse primers for TCR Jbeta segments was used. TCRdb holds this immuneACCESS table with in-frame rearrangements only. Some clones are missing; in checked studies, unresolved V genes explain under half, and the rest has no known cause. Recorded for this sample are 77,000 or so clones; roughly 79% of them occurred a single time. Around 1.5% of the sample goes to the ten largest clones. The specimen was PBMCs. The source of these receptors is a man aged 40-55 years in good health and CMV-seronegative.

V usage is TRBV11-2 and J usage is TRBJ2-1; no clear D. The CDR3 spans 13 residues. Germline V gene sequence: CDR1 SGHAT, CDR2 FQNNGV. The CDR3 region has the DNA TGTGCAGGAAAACACGGCGGTCGGGTTGAGCAGTTCTTC. The encoded protein is CAGKHGGRVEQFF.

As for this clone: Mismatch with germline at one junction end may stem from a read error. Other DNA sequences in the same sample also yield this CDR3. The V and J genes are TRBV4-1 and TRBJ1-2; no reliable D call. CDR3 size: 16 residues. Germline V gene sequence: CDR1 MGHRA, CDR2 YSYEKL. DNA for the CDR3: TGCGCCAGCAGCCAAGAGGCCGCCGGGTTGTCCTATGGTTACACCTTC. It encodes CASSQEAAGLSYGYTF.

The chain links TRBV6-6 to TRBJ1-4; D remains unclear. Trimming took off 2 bases at V and 7 bases at J, with 14 bases between the two ends. Germline assignment: CDR1 MNHNY and CDR2 SVGAGI (reference sequence). The CDR3 runs 15 residues. The CDR3 DNA reads as TGTGCCAGCAGTTACATTTTCGAACCGGGTGAAAAACTGTTTTTT. Amino acids: CASSYIFEPGEKLFF.

This chain joins TRBV6-5 and TRBJ1-4; D call uncertain. V shed 4 bases and J shed 5 bases, with 5 bases lying between them. The CDR3 consists of 12 residues. The V gene's germline CDR1 is MNHEY and CDR2 SVGAGI. The CDR3 sequence is CASSSQNEKLFF. CDR3 nucleotides: TGTGCCAGCAGTTCCCAGAATGAAAAACTGTTTTTT.

The V call is TRBV28, the J call TRBJ2-7, with D unclear. CDR3 length equals 15 residues. The germline V and J ends were trimmed by 2 bases and 1 base, with 12 bases remaining between them. Germline V CDR1 and CDR2: MDHEN, SYDVKM. The CDR3, as DNA: TGTGCCAGCAGTTTAATCAGCACAGCATCCTACGAGCAGTACTTC. Encoded protein: CASSLISTASYEQYF.

This chain links TRBV5-1 with TRBJ1-5, with D maybe TRBD1 (5 bases). CDR1 SGHRS and CDR2 YFSETQ come from the germline V gene. The V end lost 0 bases, the J end lost 7 bases, and 14 bases lay between the germline ends. This CDR3 has 15 amino acids. The CDR3 DNA follows: TGCGCCAGCAGCTTGGGTAGAGCCAGGGAACAGCCCCAGCATTTT. It codes for CASSLGRAREQPQHF. The full variable domain, rest sourced from reference TRBV5-1 and TRBJ1-5, is KAGVTQTPRYLIKTRGQQVTLSCSPISGHRSVSWYQQTPGQGLQFLFEYFSETQRNKGNFPGRFSGRQFSNSRSEMNVSTLELGDSALYLCASSLGRAREQPQHFGDGTRLSIL.

The V gene is TRBV6-1, the J gene TRBJ1-1; D is unresolved. V was trimmed by 6 bases and J by 8 bases, leaving 10 bases between them. Germline V gene sequence: CDR1 MNHNS, CDR2 SASEGT. The CDR3 covers 11 residues. Here the CDR3 reads CASRQYSEAFF. Written as DNA, the CDR3 is TGTGCCAGCAGACAGTACTCCGAAGCTTTCTTT.

V is TRBV19 and J is TRBJ1-5, with D maybe TRBD1 (6 bases). Germline V gene sequence: CDR1 LNHDA, CDR2 SQIVND (reference sequence). The CDR3 loop spans 15 amino acids. V was clipped by 2 bases and J by 4 bases, with 12 bases between them. CDR3 region: CASSISRQANQPQHF. The CDR3 DNA is TGTGCCAGTAGTATATCGCGACAGGCTAATCAGCCCCAGCATTTT.

The chain joins TRBV7-8 to TRBJ1-3; D is unclear. CDR3 length: 14 residues. V was cut by 1 base and J by 2 bases, with 6 bases left in between. Germline V gene lookup returns CDR1 SGHVS and CDR2 FQNEAQ. The CDR3 DNA reads as TGTGCCAGCAGCTTAGGAACAACTGGAAACACCATATATTTT. Protein sequence: CASSLGTTGNTIYF.